This TCR beta chain was captured in a study of blood T cell repertoires in COVID-19. Overall study context: Acute and convalescent COVID-19 samples came from the United States, Italy and Spain. The cDNA or gDNA used as material had been derived from T cells, B-cell-depleted T cells, or PBMCs.

Measured with immunoSEQ multiplex PCR; TCRdb has only the in-frame clones, and not every one. The table shows hundreds of thousands of clones, with roughly 87% occurring only once. Those who participated ranged in age from roughly 18 to 90 years and resided in approximately 23 US areas. Donors of Cohort 3 who recovered were those that had two negative PCRs, clearance, or symptom resolution. CDR1 and CDR2 (germline): LNHDA, SQIVND (reference sequence). Between the trimmed V and J ends, which lost 3 bases and 7 bases, there was a span of 13 bases. This CDR3 has 14 residues. This chain connects TRBV19 to TRBJ1-5; possible D gene TRBD1, 5 bases. This receptor was obtained from a woman in her 30s who had recovered from COVID-19. The sequenced sample was PBMCs or T cells enriched from blood (not recorded which). The CDR3 spells CASSMSSRVQPQHF. DNA for the CDR3: TGTGCCAGTAGTATGTCATCCAGGGTACAGCCCCAGCATTTT.